A selection of T cell receptor beta chains follows, all from one sample in a study of somatic mutations in cytotoxic T cells in rheumatoid arthritis. Sequencing was performed with immunoSEQ multiplex PCR; in TCRdb, only in-frame clones are kept and a portion is missing. The table shows some 20,000 clones, with under 85% occurring only once. Material: CD8+ T cells sorted from blood. All receptors derive from an adult with rheumatoid arthritis. Each CDR3 is given with its conserved first and last residue. The order of the fields is J gene, D gene, V gene, clone size, CDR3 protein, CDR3 DNA. D genes are given only for firm matches. Rows give clone size only sometimes, using once, few, many, or a class for an expanded clone.

TRBJ2-7	TRBD2	TRBV7-6	once	CASSPWAAGVDYEQYF	TGTGCCAGCAGCCCGTGGGCAGCGGGGGTCGATTACGAGCAGTACTTC
TRBJ1-1	.	TRBV15	.	CATSGNPGTGAFF	TGTGCCACCAGCGGAAACCCTGGGACTGGAGCTTTCTTT
TRBJ1-6	TRBD1	TRBV28	.	CASSLRDSVGNSPLHF	TGTGCCAGCAGTCTCCGGGACAGTGTGGGGAATTCACCCCTCCACTTT
TRBJ2-7	TRBD2	TRBV7-9	.	CASSLTGLAADTTSGEQYF	TGTGCCAGCAGCCTGACGGGACTAGCGGCAGATACAACCTCCGGCGAGCAGTACTTC
TRBJ2-1	.	TRBV15	.	CATSRDWSPGPYNEQFF	TGTGCCACCAGCAGAGATTGGTCGCCAGGGCCCTACAATGAGCAGTTCTTC
TRBJ1-1	.	TRBV5-4	few	CASSWKDGGDTEAFF	TGTGCCAGCAGCTGGAAGGACGGAGGGGACACTGAAGCTTTCTTT
TRBJ2-1	TRBD2	TRBV6-4	.	CASAGTSNNEQFF	TGTGCCAGCGCCGGGACTAGCAACAATGAGCAGTTCTTC
TRBJ2-4	.	TRBV13	.	CASSQGGFGKNIQYF	TGTGCCAGCAGCCAGGGGGGGTTTGGCAAAAACATTCAGTACTTC
TRBJ2-1	TRBD2	TRBV9	.	CASSGTSGSTYNEQFF	TGTGCCAGCAGTGGGACTAGCGGGAGCACCTACAATGAGCAGTTCTTC
TRBJ2-7	.	TRBV29-1	.	CSVEGTSSSYEQYF	TGCAGCGTTGAAGGGACGTCAAGCTCCTACGAGCAGTACTTC
TRBJ1-4	TRBD1	TRBV6-6	.	CASSYLGQGNEKLFF	TGTGCCAGCAGTTATCTGGGACAGGGAAATGAAAAACTGTTTTTT
TRBJ2-3	.	TRBV2	.	CASRAPSTTDTQYF	TGTGCCAGCAGAGCCCCGAGTACCACAGATACGCAGTATTTT
TRBJ1-2	.	TRBV25-1	.	CASSELGGDYGYTF	TGTGCCAGCAGTGAACTTGGCGGGGATTATGGCTACACCTTC
TRBJ2-2	.	TRBV11-3	once	CASSPYGGPPGELFF	TGTGCCAGCAGCCCCTATGGAGGCCCCCCCGGGGAGCTGTTTTTT
TRBJ1-4	.	TRBV25-1	.	CASSEYPATNEKLFF	TGTGCCAGCAGTGAATATCCCGCAACTAATGAAAAACTGTTTTTT
TRBJ2-3	TRBD2	TRBV7-2	.	CASSLVAGATDTQYF	TGTGCCAGCAGCCTCGTAGCGGGGGCCACAGATACGCAGTATTTT
TRBJ2-2	TRBD2	TRBV30	.	CASTGTSGGAGELFF	TGTGCCTCCACCGGGACTAGCGGGGGGGCCGGGGAGCTGTTTTTT
TRBJ2-7	.	TRBV13	.	CASSGSSYEQYF	TGTGCCAGCAGCGGTAGCTCCTACGAGCAGTACTTC
TRBJ1-6	.	TRBV7-9	few	CASSFLRGYNSPLHF	TGTGCCAGCAGCTTTTTGAGGGGCTATAATTCACCCCTCCACTTT
TRBJ2-1	TRBD1	TRBV27	.	CASSFVRTGVHNEQFF	TGTGCCAGCAGTTTCGTACGGACAGGGGTCCACAATGAGCAGTTCTTC
TRBJ2-2	TRBD2	TRBV9	.	CASSSGTRTNTGELFF	TGTGCCAGCAGCTCCGGGACTAGAACGAACACCGGGGAGCTGTTTTTT
TRBJ2-6	.	TRBV6-4	.	CASSEGAGANVLTF	TGTGCCAGCAGTGAGGGGGCTGGGGCCAACGTCCTGACTTTC
TRBJ1-1	.	TRBV10-3	.	CAIWDFGTEAFF	TGTGCCATTTGGGATTTCGGCACTGAAGCTTTCTTT
TRBJ1-5	.	TRBV4-3	.	CASSQDRYSNQPQHF	TGCGCCAGCAGCCAAGATCGGTATAGCAATCAGCCCCAGCATTTT
TRBJ1-2	.	TRBV5-8	.	CAIDPGLGYTF	TGTGCCATTGATCCGGGGCTTGGCTACACCTTC
TRBJ2-7	.	TRBV4-3	.	CASSQERFSYEQYF	TGCGCCAGCAGCCAAGAGCGGTTCTCCTACGAGCAGTACTTC
TRBJ1-2	TRBD1	TRBV27	.	CASSSRTGAVIDGYTF	TGTGCCAGCAGTTCCCGGACAGGGGCCGTTATAGATGGCTACACCTTC
TRBJ1-2	.	TRBV19	.	CASRTGGVYGYTF	TGTGCCAGTAGAACGGGAGGAGTCTATGGCTACACCTTC
TRBJ1-1	.	TRBV6-1	.	CASSEKGWSGNTEAFF	TGTGCCAGCAGTGAGAAGGGTTGGTCTGGAAACACTGAAGCTTTCTTT
TRBJ2-1	.	TRBV2	.	CASSERVGSSYNEQFF	TGTGCCAGCAGTGAACGGGTGGGGAGCTCCTACAATGAGCAGTTCTTC
TRBJ1-1	.	TRBV7-2	.	CASSRGHMNTEAFF	TGTGCCAGCAGCAGGGGACATATGAACACTGAAGCTTTCTTT
TRBJ2-1	TRBD2	TRBV2	.	CASSEGGSSYNEQFF	TGTGCCAGCAGTGAGGGGGGGAGCTCCTACAATGAGCAGTTCTTC
TRBJ2-1	TRBD2	TRBV7-6	.	CASSPTSGRGQFF	TGTGCCAGCAGCCCCACAAGCGGGAGGGGGCAGTTCTTC
TRBJ1-1	.	TRBV30	medium-sized	CAWRLGSNTEAFF	TGTGCCTGGAGGCTGGGGTCCAACACTGAAGCTTTCTTT
TRBJ1-4	.	TRBV1	.	CTSSRGTGYEKLFF	TGCACCAGCAGCCGCGGGACAGGGTATGAAAAACTGTTTTTT
TRBJ1-1	TRBD1	TRBV7-2	.	CASMGQSNTEAFF	TGTGCCAGTATGGGACAGTCGAACACTGAAGCTTTCTTT
TRBJ1-1	.	TRBV6-4	.	CASSELVPGGVVTEAFF	TGTGCCAGCAGTGAGTTGGTCCCCGGGGGGGTAGTCACTGAAGCTTTCTTT
TRBJ1-2	.	TRBV6-1	large	CASSVETNYGYTF	TGTGCCAGCAGTGTAGAGACAAACTATGGCTACACCTTC